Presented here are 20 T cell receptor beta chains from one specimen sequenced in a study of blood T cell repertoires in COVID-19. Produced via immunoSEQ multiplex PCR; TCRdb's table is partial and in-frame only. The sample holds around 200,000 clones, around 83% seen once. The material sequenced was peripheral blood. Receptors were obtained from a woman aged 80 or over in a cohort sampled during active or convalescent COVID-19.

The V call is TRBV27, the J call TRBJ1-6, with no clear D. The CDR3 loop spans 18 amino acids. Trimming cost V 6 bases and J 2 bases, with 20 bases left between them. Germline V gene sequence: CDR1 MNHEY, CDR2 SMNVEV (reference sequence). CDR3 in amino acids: CASSSNLKIRTYNSPLHF. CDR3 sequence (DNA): TGTGCCAGCAGCTCGAACCTAAAGATCCGCACCTATAATTCACCCCTCCACTTT.

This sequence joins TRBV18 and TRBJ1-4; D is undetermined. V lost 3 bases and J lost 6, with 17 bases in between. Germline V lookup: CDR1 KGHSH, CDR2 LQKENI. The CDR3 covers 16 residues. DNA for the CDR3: TGTGCCAGCTCACCTCGCCCTCTACCCCCGGATGAAAAACTGTTTTTT. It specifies CASSPRPLPPDEKLFF.

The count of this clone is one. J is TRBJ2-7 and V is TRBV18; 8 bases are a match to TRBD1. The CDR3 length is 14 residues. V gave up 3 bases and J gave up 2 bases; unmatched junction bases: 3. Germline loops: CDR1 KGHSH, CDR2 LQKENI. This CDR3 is CASSPDRATYEQYF. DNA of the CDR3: TGTGCCAGCTCACCGGACAGGGCAACCTACGAGCAGTACTTC.

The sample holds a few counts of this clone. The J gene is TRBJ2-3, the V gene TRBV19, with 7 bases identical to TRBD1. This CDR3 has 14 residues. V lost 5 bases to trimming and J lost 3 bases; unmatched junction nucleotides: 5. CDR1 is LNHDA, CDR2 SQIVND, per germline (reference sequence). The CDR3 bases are TGTGCCAGTAGTCCTCGACAGGGAACAGATACGCAGTATTTT. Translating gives CASSPRQGTDTQYF.

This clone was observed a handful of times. The CDR3, as DNA: TGTGCCACCAGTGAGTCGACAGGGTTAAGCAATCAGCCCCAGCATTTT. Translating gives CATSESTGLSNQPQHF. The genes are TRBV24-1 and TRBJ1-5; 7 bases are shared with TRBD1. V was pared by 4 bases and J by 1 base, with 6 bases of the junction left unmatched. From germline, CDR1 is KGHDR and CDR2 SFDVKD. The CDR3 spans 16 residues.

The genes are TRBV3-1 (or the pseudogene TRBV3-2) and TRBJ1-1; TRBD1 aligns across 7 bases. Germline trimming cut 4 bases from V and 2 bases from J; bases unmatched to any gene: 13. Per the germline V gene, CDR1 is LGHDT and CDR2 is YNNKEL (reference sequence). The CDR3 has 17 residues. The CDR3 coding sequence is TGTGCCAGCAGCCCACGAAGCCAGACAGGGACCAACACTGAAGCTTTCTTT. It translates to CASSPRSQTGTNTEAFF.

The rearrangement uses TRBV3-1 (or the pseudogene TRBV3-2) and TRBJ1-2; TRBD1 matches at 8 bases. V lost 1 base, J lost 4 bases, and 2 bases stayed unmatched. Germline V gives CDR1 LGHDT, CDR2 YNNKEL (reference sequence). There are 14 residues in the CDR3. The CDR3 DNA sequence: TGTGCCAGCAGCCAAGGGGGACAGGCCTATGGCTACACCTTC. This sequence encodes CASSQGGQAYGYTF.

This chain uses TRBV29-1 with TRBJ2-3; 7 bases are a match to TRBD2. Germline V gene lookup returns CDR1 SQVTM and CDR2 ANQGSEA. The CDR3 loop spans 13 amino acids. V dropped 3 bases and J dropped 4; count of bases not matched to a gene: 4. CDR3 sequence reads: CSVDFGGSDTQYF. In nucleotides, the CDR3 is TGCAGCGTTGACTTCGGGGGGTCAGATACGCAGTATTTT.

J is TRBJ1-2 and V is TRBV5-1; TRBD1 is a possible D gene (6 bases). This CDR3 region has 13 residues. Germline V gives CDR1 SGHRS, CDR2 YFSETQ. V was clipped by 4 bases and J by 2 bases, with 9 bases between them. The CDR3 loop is CASSPGQNYGYTF. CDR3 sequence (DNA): TGCGCCAGCAGCCCCGGACAGAACTATGGCTACACCTTC.

CDR3 in DNA: TGTGCCTGGAGTCTTGTTCGGGGTTCGTCTGAAGCTTTCTTT. The encoded protein is CAWSLVRGSSEAFF. The V gene is TRBV30, the J gene TRBJ1-1; no clear D gene. In germline, CDR1 is GTSNPN, CDR2 SVGIG (reference sequence). This CDR3 comprises 14 residues. Trimming took 2 bases from V and 6 from J, leaving 16 bases between them. Looking up the rest from reference TRBV30 and TRBJ1-1 gives the full variable domain: SQTIHQWPATLVQPVGSPLSLECTVEGTSNPNLYWYRQAAGRGLQLLFYSVGIGQISSEVPQNLSASRPQDRQFILSSKKLLLSDSGFYLCAWSLVRGSSEAFFGQGTRLTVV.

The CDR3 loop is CASSLSGGTEAFF. The CDR3 coding sequence is TGTGCCAGCAGCCTATCAGGGGGTACTGAAGCTTTCTTT. The chain combines TRBV6-2 or TRBV6-3 with TRBJ1-1, with TRBD1 identical over 7 bases. Germline CDR1 and CDR2: MNHEY and SVGEGT. V lost 6 bases, J lost 5 bases, and 6 bases stayed unmatched. CDR3 length: 13 amino acids.

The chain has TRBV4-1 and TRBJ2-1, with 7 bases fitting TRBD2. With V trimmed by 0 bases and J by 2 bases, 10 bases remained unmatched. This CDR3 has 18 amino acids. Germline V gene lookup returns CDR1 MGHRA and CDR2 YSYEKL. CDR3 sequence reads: CASSQDPVVGTTYNEQFF. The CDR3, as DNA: TGCGCCAGCAGCCAAGACCCCGTCGTAGGGACTACCTACAATGAGCAGTTCTTC.

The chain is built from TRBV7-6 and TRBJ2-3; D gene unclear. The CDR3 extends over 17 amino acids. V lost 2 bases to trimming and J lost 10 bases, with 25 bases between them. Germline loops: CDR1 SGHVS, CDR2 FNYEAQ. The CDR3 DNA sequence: TGTGCCAGCAGCTTAAAGGCTAGTTCCCTTTTATCCATACCGCAGTATTTT. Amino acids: CASSLKASSLLSIPQYF.

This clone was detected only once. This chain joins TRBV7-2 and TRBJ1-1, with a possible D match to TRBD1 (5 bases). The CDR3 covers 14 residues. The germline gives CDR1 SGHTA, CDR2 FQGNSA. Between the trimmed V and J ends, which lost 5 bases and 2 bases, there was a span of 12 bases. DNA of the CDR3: TGTGCCAGCAGCCTCGGGGGTAGTAACACTGAAGCTTTCTTT. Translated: CASSLGGSNTEAFF.

This chain's CDR3 is CASSLSSGQGWGKTGELFF. The CDR3 DNA reads TGTGCCAGCAGCTTAAGCTCGGGACAGGGGTGGGGGAAAACCGGGGAGCTGTTTTTT. J is TRBJ2-2 and V is TRBV11-2; 10 nucleotides agree with TRBD1. CDR3 length: 19 residues. Germline-derived CDR1 and CDR2 are SGHAT and FQNNGV. Trimming at V came to 2 bases and at J to 5 bases, leaving 14 bases not matched to a gene.

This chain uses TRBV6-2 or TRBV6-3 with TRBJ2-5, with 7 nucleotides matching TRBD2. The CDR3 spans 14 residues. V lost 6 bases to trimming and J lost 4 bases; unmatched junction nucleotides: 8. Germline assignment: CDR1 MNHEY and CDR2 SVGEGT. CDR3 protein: CASSQTSGGETQYF. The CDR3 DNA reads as TGTGCCAGCAGCCAGACATCGGGGGGAGAGACCCAGTACTTC.

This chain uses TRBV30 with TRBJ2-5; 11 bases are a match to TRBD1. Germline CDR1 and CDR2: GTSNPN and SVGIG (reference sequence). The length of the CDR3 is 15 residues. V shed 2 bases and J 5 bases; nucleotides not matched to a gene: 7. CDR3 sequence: CAWSRGTGGFETQYF. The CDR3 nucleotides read TGTGCCTGGAGTAGGGGGACAGGGGGTTTTGAGACCCAGTACTTC. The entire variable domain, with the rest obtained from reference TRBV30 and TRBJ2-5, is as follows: SQTIHQWPATLVQPVGSPLSLECTVEGTSNPNLYWYRQAAGRGLQLLFYSVGIGQISSEVPQNLSASRPQDRQFILSSKKLLLSDSGFYLCAWSRGTGGFETQYFGPGTRLLVL.

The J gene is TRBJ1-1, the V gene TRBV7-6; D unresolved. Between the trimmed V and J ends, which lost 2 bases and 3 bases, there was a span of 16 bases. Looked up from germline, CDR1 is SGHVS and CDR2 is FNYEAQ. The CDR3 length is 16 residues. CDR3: CASSLKRGLRYTEAFF. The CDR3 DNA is TGTGCCAGCAGCTTAAAGAGAGGTCTGCGGTACACTGAAGCTTTCTTT.

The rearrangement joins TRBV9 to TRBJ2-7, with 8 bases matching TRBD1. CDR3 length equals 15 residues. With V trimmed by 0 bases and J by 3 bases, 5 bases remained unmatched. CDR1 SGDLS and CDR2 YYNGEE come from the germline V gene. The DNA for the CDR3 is TGTGCCAGCAGCGTAGGGGGGACAGGAGACTACGAGCAGTACGTC. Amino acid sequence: CASSVGGTGDYEQYV.

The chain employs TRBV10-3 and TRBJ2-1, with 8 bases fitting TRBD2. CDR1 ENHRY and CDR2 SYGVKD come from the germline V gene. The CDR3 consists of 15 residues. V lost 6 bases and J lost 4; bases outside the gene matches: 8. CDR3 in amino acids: CAIREVAGSYNEQFF. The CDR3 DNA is TGTGCCATCAGGGAGGTAGCGGGGTCATACAATGAGCAGTTCTTC.